The rows below give T cell receptor beta chains drawn from one sample of a study of OX40 agonist ivuxolimab in advanced cancers. Sequencing was performed with immunoSEQ multiplex PCR; in TCRdb, only in-frame clones are kept and a portion is missing. The sample comprises about 27,000 clones, approximately 90% of which are singletons, and 15% to 20% rests with the top ten. Sequencing used CD4+ or CD8+ T cells sorted from blood, obtained in a trial of the OX40 agonist ivuxolimab. Receptors originate from an adult with an advanced solid tumor such as melanoma, head and neck, liver or kidney cancer. CDR3s include the opening cysteine and the closing phenylalanine or tryptophan. A D gene is named only where the DNA matches it firmly. Clone size appears in some rows only: once, few, many, or a class for an expanded clone.

TRBV2	NA	TRBJ2-3	NA	TGTGCCAGCGGTGGACTTACTGGGGCAGATACGCAGTATTTT	CASGGLTGADTQYF
TRBV4-1	NA	TRBJ2-1	NA	TGCGCCAGCAGCCCTCCAGGGCGTAACAATGAGCAGTTCTTC	CASSPPGRNNEQFF
TRBV6-5	NA	TRBJ2-3	TRBD1	TGTGCCAGCAGTCATACAGGGGCTAGCACAGATACGCAGTATTTT	CASSHTGASTDTQYF
TRBV5-5	NA	TRBJ2-7	TRBD2	TGTGCCAGCAGCTTCGCCTTACTAGCGGAGGGCTACGAGCAGTACTTC	CASSFALLAEGYEQYF
TRBV27	NA	TRBJ2-1	NA	TGTGCCAGCAGTTTATCTTCAGGGACAGAGCAGTTCTTC	CASSLSSGTEQFF
TRBV9	NA	TRBJ2-3	TRBD2	TGTGCCAGCAGCGTAGGTAGCGGGGACACAGATACGCAGTATTTT	CASSVGSGDTDTQYF
TRBV4-1	NA	TRBJ2-1	TRBD1	TGCGCCAGCAGTCTCCAGGGACAGTCCTACAATGAGCAGTTCTTC	CASSLQGQSYNEQFF
TRBV19	NA	TRBJ2-7	NA	TGTGCCAGTAGTATAGCGCCGCGGGGCTACGAGCAGTACTTC	CASSIAPRGYEQYF
TRBV5-4	NA	TRBJ1-1	NA	TGTGCCAGCAGCTTGGGGCACACTGAAGCTTTCTTT	CASSLGHTEAFF
TRBV27	NA	TRBJ2-7	NA	TGTGCCAGCCGAAAAACCATAGAAACCTACGAGCAGTACTTC	CASRKTIETYEQYF
TRBV13	NA	TRBJ2-7	NA	TGTGCCAGCAGCTGGGGTAGCTCACCTATTAGGCAGTACTTC	CASSWGSSPIRQYF
TRBV5-5	NA	TRBJ2-7	TRBD1	TGTGCCAGCAGCGTGGACAGGTACTCCTACGAGCAGTACTTC	CASSVDRYSYEQYF
TRBV19	NA	TRBJ2-7	NA	TGTGCCAGTAGTATTGCCTTGGACAGTTACGAGCAGTACTTC	CASSIALDSYEQYF
TRBV28	NA	TRBJ1-5	NA	TGTGCCAGCAGTTACAATCAGCCCCAGCATTTT	CASSYNQPQHF
TRBV6-5	NA	TRBJ2-4	NA	TGTGCCAGCAGAACAGGGTCCCGGGACATTCAGTACTTC	CASRTGSRDIQYF
TRBV27	NA	TRBJ1-2	NA	NA	CASSSSTEYYGYTF
TRBV28	NA	TRBJ2-4	TRBD2	TGTGCCAGCAGCTGGTTCGCGGGGACTAGCGAAAACATTCAGTACTTC	CASSWFAGTSENIQYF
TRBV7-6	few	TRBJ2-7	NA	TGTGCCAGCAGTCAACAGGGCTATAGGTCCTACGAGCAGTACTTC	CASSQQGYRSYEQYF
TRBV7-2	NA	TRBJ2-7	TRBD2	TGTGCCAGCAGTTCTAGCGGGGCCTCCTACGAGCAGTACTTC	CASSSSGASYEQYF
TRBV27	few	TRBJ2-3	TRBD1	TGTGCCAGCAGTCGAGAGGCAGGGGGAGATACGCAGTATTTT	CASSREAGGDTQYF
TRBV6-6	NA	TRBJ2-7	TRBD1	TGTGCCAGCAGTTACTCGAACAGGGGGCACTACGAGCAGTACTTC	CASSYSNRGHYEQYF
TRBV7-9	NA	TRBJ2-1	TRBD1	TGTGCCAGCAGCCTTAGTCGGGGACAGAATTACAATGAGCAGTTCTTC	CASSLSRGQNYNEQFF
TRBV4-1	NA	TRBJ2-7	NA	TGCGCCAGCAGCCAAAATAGGGGGAGAGCCTACGAGCAGTACTTC	CASSQNRGRAYEQYF
TRBV19	NA	TRBJ2-2	NA	TGTGCCAGTAGTACGACCTTACCCCCGGGGACCGGGGAGCTGTTTTTT	CASSTTLPPGTGELFF
TRBV11-2	NA	TRBJ2-7	TRBD1	TGTGCCAGCAGCTCCAGACAGGGACCCTCATACGAGCAGTACTTC	CASSSRQGPSYEQYF
TRBV15	once	TRBJ2-6	NA	TGTGCCACCAGCAGAGATTTTCCCGGGGCCAACGTCCTGACTTTC	CATSRDFPGANVLTF
TRBV5-1	NA	TRBJ2-7	NA	TGCGCCAGCAGCTCGACCTTCTACGAGCAGTACTTC	CASSSTFYEQYF
TRBV4-3	NA	TRBJ1-3	NA	TGCGCCAGCAGCCAAGATTGGAGGGGTGGAAACACCATATATTTT	CASSQDWRGGNTIYF
TRBV6-5	NA	TRBJ2-7	NA	TGTGCCAGCAGATCTTCAGAACCTTCTTACGAGCAGTACTTC	CASRSSEPSYEQYF
TRBV19	NA	TRBJ1-1	TRBD1	TGTGCCAGTAGGCCCGAGACAGGGGGTTGGGGCACTGAAGCTTTCTTT	CASRPETGGWGTEAFF
TRBV9	NA	TRBJ2-2	NA	TGTGCCAGCAGCGTAGAGGTTTTAGCGTTCGGCGAGGAGCTGTTTTTT	CASSVEVLAFGEELFF
TRBV5-1	NA	TRBJ2-7	NA	TGCGCCAGCAGCTTGCCCGGGGCTGACGAGCAGTACTTC	CASSLPGADEQYF
TRBV20-1	few	TRBJ1-1	NA	TGCAGTGAGATCGTTCATAGTGAAGCTTTCTTT	CSEIVHSEAFF
TRBV7-2	NA	TRBJ2-3	TRBD2	TGTGCCAGCAGCTTTTTATTCCTAGCGGGGGGGCCCCCAGATACGCAGTATTTT	CASSFLFLAGGPPDTQYF
TRBV5-1	NA	TRBJ1-1	TRBD1	TGCGCCAGCAGCTCGCTAGATGGGGGACAGGGAGATACTGAAGCTTTCTTT	CASSSLDGGQGDTEAFF
TRBV27	large	TRBJ1-5	NA	TGTGCCAGCAGTTTATCAATGAATGGCAATCAGCCCCAGCATTTT	CASSLSMNGNQPQHF
TRBV5-5	few	TRBJ2-2	NA	TGTGCCAGCAGCTCCGGAGGGGGGAACACCGGGGAGCTGTTTTTT	CASSSGGGNTGELFF
TRBV4-1	NA	TRBJ2-4	TRBD1	TGCGCCAGCAGCCAAGTCCCCTGGACAGGGGGCGATCCCCGGCACATTCAGTACTTC	CASSQVPWTGGDPRHIQYF
TRBV6-5	medium-sized	TRBJ1-3	NA	TGTGCCAGCATGAGGGGTAGATCTGGAAACACCATATATTTT	CASMRGRSGNTIYF
TRBV19	NA	TRBJ1-5	TRBD1	TGTGCCAGTAGGATCGGACAGGGTCTGAATCAGCCCCAGCATTTT	CASRIGQGLNQPQHF
TRBV19	NA	TRBJ2-1	TRBD2	TGTGCCAGCGGAGTAGCGGGATACAATGAGCAGTTCTTC	CASGVAGYNEQFF
TRBV27	NA	TRBJ2-3	NA	TGTGCCAGCAGTCTATCGAAGTTACGGCGGCCAGATACGCAGTATTTT	CASSLSKLRRPDTQYF
TRBV19	NA	TRBJ2-3	TRBD2	TGTGCCAGCACCGCTAACGGGAGGGTGTCAGATACGCAGTATTTT	CASTANGRVSDTQYF
TRBV7-9	NA	TRBJ2-5	NA	TGTGCCAGCAGCTTGCCCCACCCGGGGGCCCAGTACTTC	CASSLPHPGAQYF
TRBV5-1	NA	TRBJ2-1	NA	TGCGCCAGCAGCTTGGGAAGAAAACAGCTATGGTTCAATGAGCAGTTCTTC	CASSLGRKQLWFNEQFF
TRBV7-2	NA	TRBJ2-3	NA	TGTGCCAGCACCATCTACCCGCCGGATACGCAGTATTTT	CASTIYPPDTQYF
TRBV7-9	NA	TRBJ1-1	NA	TGTGCCAGCAGCCTTACTACAGGCGTTGAAGCTTTCTTT	CASSLTTGVEAFF